These T cell receptor beta chains were read from a single sample in a study of blood T cell repertoires in COVID-19. Only in-frame clones appear in the TCRdb table, and some are missing; sequencing was by immunoSEQ multiplex PCR. The sample holds 150,000 to 200,000 clones; around nine tenths are singletons and the top ten take about 5%. Sequencing was done on a sample of peripheral blood. The receptors come from a human donor in a cohort sampled during active COVID-19. Both conserved end residues are part of each CDR3. The order of the fields is clone size, D gene, V gene, J gene, CDR3 protein, CDR3 DNA. D genes are given only for firm matches. Clone size, where shown, is once, few, many, or a class for clones that have expanded.

once	NA	TRBV11-3	TRBJ2-7	CASSLAHIDEQYF	TGTGCCAGCAGCTTAGCCCACATTGACGAGCAGTACTTC
once	NA	TRBV4-3	TRBJ1-2	CASSQDYGGTDGYTF	TGCGCCAGCAGCCAAGATTATGGGGGCACGGATGGCTACACCTTC
once	NA	TRBV14	TRBJ2-3	CASSRSKAPPADTQYF	TGTGCCAGCAGCCGAAGTAAAGCCCCTCCGGCAGATACGCAGTATTTT
NA	TRBD2	TRBV3-1/TRBV3-2	TRBJ2-3	CASSRPVSGAGFISGTDTQYF	TGTGCCAGCAGCCGACCAGTTTCCGGAGCGGGGTTTATTTCTGGCACAGATACGCAGTATTTT
few	TRBD1	TRBV6-5	TRBJ1-2	CASREDRFHGYTF	TGTGCCAGCAGGGAGGACAGGTTCCATGGCTACACCTTC
once	NA	TRBV3-1/TRBV3-2	TRBJ1-1	CASSRQDRMTEAFF	TGTGCCAGCAGCCGCCAAGACAGGATGACTGAAGCTTTCTTT
NA	TRBD1	TRBV6-5	TRBJ2-7	CASSTGGHSYEQYF	TGTGCCAGCAGTACAGGGGGCCACTCCTACGAGCAGTACTTC
NA	NA	TRBV9	TRBJ1-6	CASSVAPAYNSPLHF	TGTGCCAGCAGCGTAGCTCCAGCCTATAATTCACCCCTCCACTTT
NA	TRBD1	TRBV25-1	TRBJ2-7	CASRDRRYYEQYF	TGTGCCAGCAGGGACAGGCGCTACTACGAGCAGTACTTC
once	NA	TRBV2	TRBJ2-1	CASSGIPTGQFF	TGTGCCAGCAGTGGAATCCCGACGGGGCAGTTCTTC
NA	NA	TRBV3-1/TRBV3-2	TRBJ1-2	CASSQDLGRQGGYTF	TGTGCCAGCAGCCAAGATTTGGGGAGACAAGGGGGCTACACCTTC
NA	TRBD2	TRBV19	TRBJ2-6	CASSRRGSGANVLTF	TGTGCCAGTAGTCGGCGGGGGTCTGGGGCCAACGTCCTGACTTTC
NA	NA	TRBV2	TRBJ2-3	CASRTTTDTQYF	TGTGCCAGCAGGACAACCACAGATACGCAGTATTTT
NA	TRBD1	TRBV7-9	TRBJ1-5	CASSQGQNQPQHF	TGTGCCAGCAGCCAGGGACAGAATCAGCCCCAGCATTTT
NA	TRBD1	TRBV7-9	TRBJ1-2	CASSLGDRGDGYTF	TGTGCCAGCAGCTTAGGGGACAGGGGCGATGGCTACACCTTC
NA	NA	TRBV29-1	TRBJ2-7	CSVGEFSPYEQYF	TGCAGCGTTGGGGAGTTTAGTCCCTACGAGCAGTACTTC
NA	TRBD2	TRBV18	TRBJ2-7	CASSALVAGGEQYF	TGTGCCAGCTCAGCCCTTGTGGCGGGGGGCGAGCAGTACTTC
once	NA	TRBV28	TRBJ2-7	CASSSVSMETSREQYF	TGTGCCAGCAGTTCCGTCTCCATGGAGACTTCCCGCGAGCAGTACTTC
NA	TRBD1	TRBV4-2	TRBJ1-4	CASSQDVGQGREKLFF	TGTGCCAGCAGCCAAGATGTAGGACAGGGAAGAGAAAAACTGTTTTTT
NA	NA	TRBV28	TRBJ2-7	CASSLVRGPYEQYF	TGTGCCAGCAGTTTAGTGCGGGGGCCCTACGAGCAGTACTTC
NA	TRBD1	TRBV6-5	TRBJ1-4	CASSYEGAGEKLFF	TGTGCCAGCAGTTACGAGGGGGCGGGTGAAAAACTGTTTTTT
once	NA	TRBV4-3	TRBJ2-7	CASSQDRGFGRYEQYF	TGCGCCAGCAGCCAAGACAGAGGGTTCGGGCGATACGAGCAGTACTTC
NA	NA	TRBV25-1	TRBJ1-2	CASSAAGRDGYTF	TGTGCCAGCAGTGCTGCGGGGAGGGATGGCTACACCTTC
NA	NA	TRBV7-6	TRBJ2-7	CASSLAGDEQYF	TGTGCCAGCAGCTTAGCAGGGGACGAGCAGTACTTC
NA	NA	TRBV28	TRBJ1-3	CASSLTVLSGNTIYF	TGTGCCAGCAGTTTAACGGTCCTCTCTGGAAACACCATATATTTT
NA	NA	TRBV10-3	TRBJ1-4	CAISDIGLANEKLFF	TGTGCCATCAGTGACATTGGTTTAGCTAATGAAAAACTGTTTTTT
NA	TRBD1	TRBV19	TRBJ1-2	CASNPDRGYGYTF	TGTGCCAGTAACCCGGACAGGGGCTATGGCTACACCTTC
NA	NA	TRBV28	TRBJ1-2	CASSFLTGSYGYTF	TGTGCCAGCAGTTTCCTTACAGGGAGTTATGGCTACACCTTC
NA	NA	TRBV5-6	TRBJ1-5	CASSLAGGNQPQHF	TGTGCCAGCAGCTTGGCCGGGGGAAATCAGCCCCAGCATTTT
NA	NA	TRBV6-6	TRBJ1-2	CASSHRERDYGYTF	TGTGCCAGCAGTCACAGGGAGCGTGACTATGGCTACACCTTC
NA	TRBD1	TRBV6-6	TRBJ1-5	CASRPGTVSNQPQHF	TGTGCCAGCAGACCCGGGACAGTTAGCAATCAGCCCCAGCATTTT
NA	TRBD1	TRBV19	TRBJ2-7	CASSITSGGVQQYF	TGTGCCAGTAGTATAACATCAGGGGGCGTTCAACAGTACTTC
NA	TRBD1	TRBV28	TRBJ1-1	CASSLSLGTVPEAFF	TGTGCCAGCAGTTTAAGTCTAGGGACAGTTCCTGAAGCTTTCTTT
NA	TRBD2	TRBV29-1	TRBJ2-5	CSVAGGNGGETQYF	TGCAGCGTTGCGGGGGGAAACGGCGGGGAGACCCAGTACTTC